The entry below describes one T cell receptor beta chain. Its antigen is unknown. The identical CDR3 is also encoded by other nucleotide sequences in the sample. TCRdb's copy holds only in-frame clones and misses some; the assay was immunoSEQ multiplex PCR. The data show about 2.4 million clones, under 95% seen once. This record belongs to a study of shared clonotypes between healthy human individuals. CDR3 size: 13 residues. V was pared by 1 base and J by 7 bases, with 4 bases of the junction left unmatched. Germline values: CDR1 SGHNT, CDR2 YENEEA. Study findings and constraints: Memory subsets generally showed smaller estimated richness than naive subsets did.

The sample taken for sequencing was naive CD4+ T cells from PBMCs. Subset described: CD45RA+ positively selected. The chain recombines TRBV11-3 with TRBJ2-7; TRBD2 matches at 7 bases. The receptor was isolated from a man aged 18 to 30 in good health. Some clones in this sample may be carry-over from other donors' samples. This CDR3 reads CASSLGTGGEQYF. The CDR3 bases are TGTGCCAGCAGCTTAGGAACGGGAGGTGAGCAGTACTTC.